This T cell receptor (beta chain) appears in the sequencing data of a study of OX40 agonist ivuxolimab in advanced cancers. On the study more broadly: Dosing consisted of intravenous ivuxolimab at 0.01 to 10 mg/kg every 2 weeks.

General study findings and limits: Among T cells, CD8+ cells averaged more expanded clones than CD4+ cells.

Remarks on this clone: Its antigen is unknown.

The CDR3 sequence is 16 residues long. The germline CDR1 and CDR2 sequences are SGHRS and YFSETQ. V shed 5 bases and J 3 bases; nucleotides not matched to a gene: 10. The repertoire was sequenced with immunoSEQ multiplex PCR; TCRdb's copy has only in-frame clones and lacks some. This sample has about 46,000 clones; 70% to 90% occur once, and the top ten carry approximately 10%. This TCR was recovered from an adult with an advanced solid tumor such as melanoma, head and neck, liver or kidney cancer. Sequencing was performed on CD4+ or CD8+ T cells sorted from blood, taken in a trial of the OX40 agonist ivuxolimab. The chain employs TRBV5-1 and TRBJ2-3; the match to TRBD1 covers 9 bases. This CDR3 reads CASSPDRGLITDTQYF. DNA for the CDR3: TGCGCCAGCAGTCCCGACAGGGGGTTAATTACAGATACGCAGTATTTT. Using reference TRBV5-1 and TRBJ2-3 for the parts outside the CDR3, the full variable domain is KAGVTQTPRYLIKTRGQQVTLSCSPISGHRSVSWYQQTPGQGLQFLFEYFSETQRNKGNFPGRFSGRQFSNSRSEMNVSTLELGDSALYLCASSPDRGLITDTQYFGPGTRLTVL.